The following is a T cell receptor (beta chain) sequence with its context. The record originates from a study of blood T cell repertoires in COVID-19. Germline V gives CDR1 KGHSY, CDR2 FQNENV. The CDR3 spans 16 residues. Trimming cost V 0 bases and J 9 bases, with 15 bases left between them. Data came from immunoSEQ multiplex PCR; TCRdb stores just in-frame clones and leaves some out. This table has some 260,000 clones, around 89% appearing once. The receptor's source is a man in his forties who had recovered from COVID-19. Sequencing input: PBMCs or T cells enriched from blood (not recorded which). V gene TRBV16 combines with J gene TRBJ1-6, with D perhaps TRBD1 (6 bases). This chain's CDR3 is CASSQSSRGAGSPLHF. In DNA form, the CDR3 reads TGTGCCAGCAGCCAATCATCGCGGGGGGCCGGTTCACCCCTCCACTTT.